The 29 T cell receptor beta chains below come from one sample, sequenced in a study of beta chain features in type 1 diabetes. The whole isolated RNA underwent reverse transcription, so sequencing captured expressed TCRB transcripts. The table came from immunoSEQ multiplex PCR; TCRdb's copy has only in-frame clones and leaves some out. The sample holds around 240,000 clones; about 63% are singletons and the top ten take around 0.05%. The sequenced sample was naive CD4+ T cells from blood. The receptors were gathered from a man aged 25-45 years in good health.

This chain connects TRBV6-6 to TRBJ2-5; D is uncertain. The ends were cut back, 8 bases at V and 5 bases at J, with 15 bases in the middle. The CDR3 has 13 residues. Germline assignment: CDR1 MNHNY and CDR2 SVGAGI (reference sequence). The CDR3 bases are TGTGCCAGCGCCCCAAGAATCGGGGAGACCCAGTACTTC. Its translation: CASAPRIGETQYF.

This clone was picked up a small number of times. The same CDR3 is also encoded by other DNA sequences in this sample. The chain couples TRBV30 to TRBJ1-2; TRBD1 matches at 7 bases. Trimming cost V 2 bases and J 8 bases; bases outside gene matches: 5. CDR3 length: 12 amino acids. Germline V CDR1 and CDR2: GTSNPN, SVGIG (reference sequence). As DNA, the CDR3 is TGTGCCTGGAGTTGGACAGGCTCCGGCTACACCTTC. Encoded protein: CAWSWTGSGYTF.

The rearrangement joins TRBV9 to TRBJ2-3, with 8 bases aligning to TRBD2. After removal of 2 bases from V and 0 bases from J, the junction contained 14 bases not matched to a gene. Germline values: CDR1 SGDLS, CDR2 YYNGEE. The CDR3 totals 19 residues. CDR3 in amino acids: CASSVAQGSGRGSTDTQYF. The CDR3 nucleotides read TGTGCCAGCAGCGTCGCACAGGGAAGCGGGAGAGGTAGCACAGATACGCAGTATTTT.

The V and J genes are TRBV14 and TRBJ2-1; tentatively, D is TRBD2 (5 bases). Germline CDR1 SGHDN, CDR2 FVKESK. CDR3 length: 13 residues. V dropped 1 base and J dropped 8 bases, with 9 bases sitting between them. In nucleotides, the CDR3 is TGTGCCAGCAGCCAAGGCTACGGGGATGAGCAGTTCTTC. Amino acid sequence: CASSQGYGDEQFF.

V and J are TRBV5-1 and TRBJ1-2; unclear D gene. The CDR3 sequence is 13 residues long. Germline values: CDR1 SGHRS, CDR2 YFSETQ. V lost 8 bases and J 2 bases, leaving 13 bases between the germline ends. The CDR3 nucleotides read TGCGCCAGTAACAACGAAGGAAACTATGGCTACACCTTC. It encodes CASNNEGNYGYTF.

V usage is TRBV20-1 and J usage is TRBJ2-3, with D hard to call. The V end was cut by 4 bases, the J end by 4 bases, with 6 bases between. CDR1 and CDR2 from the germline V gene are DFQATT and SNEGSKA (reference sequence). CDR3 length equals 11 residues. DNA of the CDR3: TGCAGTGCTACCGGGTCAGATACGCAGTATTTT. This gives the protein CSATGSDTQYF.

For the CDR3, the DNA is TGTGCCAGCAGGCTACCAGGGTTCTCCTACGAGCAGTACTTC. It translates to CASRLPGFSYEQYF. V and J are TRBV28 and TRBJ2-7; a possible D gene is TRBD1 (5 bases). CDR1 MDHEN and CDR2 SYDVKM come from the germline V gene. CDR3 length equals 14 residues. V was shortened by 6 bases and J by 0 bases, with 12 bases between the two germline ends.

The CDR3 DNA is TGTGCCTCGGGTTCAGTCTCCGATTCACCCCTCCACTTT. It specifies CASGSVSDSPLHF. The chain joins TRBV10-3 to TRBJ1-6, with unresolved D. The V gene lost 11 bases and the J gene lost 8 bases, with 16 bases spanning the gap. Germline CDR1 is ENHRY and CDR2 is SYGVKD. The CDR3 totals 13 residues.

This clone came up a few times. This chain uses TRBV4-1 with TRBJ2-5; the match to TRBD2 covers 10 bases. The V segment lost 1 base and the J segment 5 bases; nucleotides outside the gene matches: 7. Germline loops: CDR1 MGHRA, CDR2 YSYEKL. This CDR3 is built from 16 residues. For the CDR3, the DNA is TGCGCCAGCAGCCAAGCGCCTAGCGGGGGTAGGGAGACCCAGTACTTC. Its protein is CASSQAPSGGRETQYF.

This chain joins TRBV7-2 and TRBJ2-5, with D possibly being TRBD2 (6 bases). Germline V gene data show CDR1 as SGHTA and CDR2 as FQGNSA. The ends were cut back, 0 bases at V and 0 bases at J, with 17 bases in the middle. The CDR3 runs 18 residues. The CDR3, as DNA: TGTGCCAGCAGCTTAGCGGCCCTCCTAGGAGGGTACCAAGAGACCCAGTACTTC. Translating gives CASSLAALLGGYQETQYF.

This clone has a single count. The chain employs TRBV30 and TRBJ2-2; D unclear. CDR3 length: 11 residues. V was pared by 2 bases and J by 7 bases, with 5 bases between. CDR1 and CDR2 from the germline V gene are GTSNPN and SVGIG (reference sequence). CDR3 sequence: CAWSRFGELFF. The CDR3 nucleotides are TGTGCCTGGAGTAGGTTCGGGGAGCTGTTTTTT.

This sequence joins TRBV25-1 and TRBJ2-7; TRBD2 aligns across 13 bases. Germline V CDR1 and CDR2: MGHDK, SYGVNS. V lost 4 bases, J lost 4 bases, and 1 base stayed unmatched. This CDR3 has 14 amino acids. CDR3 loop: CASSVTSGRYEQYF. The DNA of the CDR3 is TGTGCCAGCAGTGTGACTAGCGGGAGGTACGAGCAGTACTTC.

This clone showed up just a few times. V gene TRBV25-1 combines with J gene TRBJ2-3; D might be TRBD2 (5 bases). Between the trimmed V and J ends, which lost 8 bases and 6 bases, there was a span of 9 bases. Germline V lookup: CDR1 MGHDK, CDR2 SYGVNS. The length of the CDR3 is 11 residues. CDR3 nucleotides: TGTGCCAGCTCCACGGGGGATACGCAGTATTTT. This codes for CASSTGDTQYF.

The CDR3 here is CAWSPQTYQETQYF. For the CDR3, the DNA is TGTGCCTGGAGCCCCCAGACGTACCAAGAGACCCAGTACTTC. The genes are TRBV30 and TRBJ2-5; D remains ambiguous. Germline V gives CDR1 GTSNPN, CDR2 SVGIG (reference sequence). Trimming removed 3 bases at V and 0 bases at J, with 11 bases between. This CDR3 region has 14 residues.

The chain joins TRBV7-2 to TRBJ2-3; TRBD2 agrees at 9 bases. Trimming cost V 4 bases and J 2 bases; bases outside gene matches: 7. Germline V gene data show CDR1 as SGHTA and CDR2 as FQGNSA. The CDR3 sequence is 16 residues long. CDR3 loop: CASSWLAGPLTDTQYF. CDR3 bases: TGTGCCAGCAGCTGGCTAGCGGGACCTCTCACAGATACGCAGTATTTT. Based on the CDR3 plus reference TRBV7-2 and TRBJ2-3, the full variable domain is GAGVSQSPSNKVTEKGKDVELRCDPISGHTALYWYRQSLGQGLEFLIYFQGNSAPDKSGLPSDRFSAERTGGSVSTLTIQRTQQEDSAVYLCASSWLAGPLTDTQYFGPGTRLTVL.

The rearrangement joins TRBV7-2 to TRBJ2-1; 12 positions match TRBD2. The CDR3 has 17 residues. V shed 5 bases and J 7 bases; nucleotides not matched to a gene: 12. The germline gives CDR1 SGHTA, CDR2 FQGNSA. CDR3 DNA: TGTGCCAGCAGCCCTAGCGGGAGGGCCGGGTGGTGGAATGAGCAGTTCTTC. This encodes CASSPSGRAGWWNEQFF.

The chain carries TRBV7-9 and TRBJ2-3; D is ambiguous. Germline CDR1 is SEHNR and CDR2 is FQNEAQ (reference sequence). The V and J ends lost 5 bases and 4 bases respectively, with 16 bases between them. The CDR3 runs to 15 residues. CDR3 loop: CASSLSGKGPDTQYF. CDR3 DNA sequence: TGTGCCAGCAGCCTCTCAGGCAAGGGCCCAGATACGCAGTATTTT.

V gene TRBV18 combines with J gene TRBJ2-3, with D perhaps TRBD1 (5 bases). V lost 4 bases and J lost 1, with 15 bases in between. CDR3 length: 16 amino acids. The V gene's germline CDR1 is KGHSH and CDR2 LQKENI. CDR3 DNA sequence: TGTGCCAGCTCACATCTGGACACCTCTGGCACAGATACGCAGTATTTT. Residues: CASSHLDTSGTDTQYF.

The rearrangement joins TRBV7-9 to TRBJ1-1, with a tentative D call TRBD1 (5 bases). Per germline, CDR1 SEHNR and CDR2 FQNEAQ (reference sequence). The CDR3 is 12 residues long. With 6 bases removed from V and 8 bases from J, the gap between germline ends came to 13 bases. In nucleotides, the CDR3 is TGTGCCAGCAGTCAAGGGGCGGGGGAAGCTTTCTTT. Translating it yields CASSQGAGEAFF.

This rearrangement joins TRBV14 to TRBJ2-1, with 7 bases that match TRBD2. The CDR3 covers 14 residues. The J segment lost 10 bases and the V segment lost 0 bases, leaving 6 bases of the junction unmatched. Germline V CDR1 and CDR2: SGHDN, FVKESK. The CDR3 protein is CASSQEVAGVEQFF. The CDR3 DNA reads TGTGCCAGCAGCCAAGAAGTTGCGGGAGTGGAGCAGTTCTTC.

The rearrangement links TRBV7-9 to TRBJ2-7; a possible D gene is TRBD1 (5 bases). There are 15 residues in the CDR3. V dropped 5 bases and J dropped 3 bases, with 17 bases sitting between them. Germline V CDR1 and CDR2: SEHNR, FQNEAQ (reference sequence). CDR3 amino acids: CASSTQTTAYYEQYF. Written as DNA, the CDR3 is TGTGCCAGCAGCACACAGACGACAGCCTACTACGAGCAGTACTTC. The variable domain in full, with the rest retrieved from reference TRBV7-9 and TRBJ2-7, is DTGVSQNPRHKITKRGQNVTFRCDPISEHNRLYWYRQTLGQGPEFLTYFQNEAQLEKSRLLSDRFSAERPKGSFSTLEIQRTEQGDSAMYLCASSTQTTAYYEQYFGPGTRLTVT.

The chain carries TRBV15 and TRBJ2-7, with D possibly TRBD1 on 5 matching bases. The CDR3 has 14 residues. V lost 0 bases to trimming and J lost 4 bases, with 10 bases between them. In germline, CDR1 is LNHNV, CDR2 YYDKDF (reference sequence). This CDR3 is CATSRDYGHYEQYF. CDR3 DNA: TGTGCCACCAGCAGAGATTACGGACATTACGAGCAGTACTTC.

The chain has TRBV7-9 and TRBJ1-4; 7 bases line up with TRBD1. The germline CDR1 and CDR2 sequences are SEHNR and FQNEAQ (reference sequence). V dropped 5 bases and J dropped 5; count of bases not matched to a gene: 11. The CDR3 consists of 16 residues. The CDR3 is CASSPLGGGWNEKLFF. CDR3 in DNA: TGTGCCAGCAGCCCCCTCGGAGGGGGCTGGAATGAAAAACTGTTTTTT.

V and J are TRBV10-3 and TRBJ2-1; D is ambiguous. Germline loops: CDR1 ENHRY, CDR2 SYGVKD. CDR3 length: 11 residues. The V end was cut by 6 bases, the J end by 6 bases, with 6 bases between. The CDR3 nucleotides read TGTGCCATCAGGGAAGCCAATGAGCAGTTCTTC. Encoded protein: CAIREANEQFF.

This clone appeared once. J is TRBJ2-7 and V is TRBV28, with TRBD1 identical over 8 bases. Per germline, CDR1 MDHEN and CDR2 SYDVKM. The CDR3 loop spans 13 amino acids. V was pared by 4 bases and J by 6 bases, with 5 bases of the junction left unmatched. DNA for the CDR3: TGTGCCAGCAGTTCCGGACAGGGCGGCGAGCAGTACTTC. Amino acid sequence: CASSSGQGGEQYF.

A few counts support this clone. The rearrangement uses TRBV30 and TRBJ1-2; D remains unclear. Trimming cost V 3 bases and J 4 bases, with 6 bases left between them. CDR1 is GTSNPN and CDR2 is SVGIG in the germline V gene (reference sequence). CDR3 length: 11 amino acids. The CDR3 DNA is TGTGCCTGGAGGTCCACCTATGGCTACACCTTC. This gives the protein CAWRSTYGYTF.

V usage is TRBV5-1 and J usage is TRBJ2-3; TRBD2 matches at 13 bases. Trimming at V came to 4 bases and at J to 10 bases, leaving 6 bases not matched to a gene. The CDR3 is made up of 14 amino acids. Germline CDR1 is SGHRS and CDR2 is YFSETQ. The DNA of the CDR3 is TGCGCCAGCAGCACGGGGACTAGCGGGGACTCGCAGTATTTT. Its protein is CASSTGTSGDSQYF.

The rearrangement links TRBV4-3 to TRBJ2-1; 11 nucleotides line up with TRBD2. Per the germline V gene, CDR1 is LGHNA and CDR2 is YSLEER. With V trimmed by 0 bases and J by 9 bases, 13 bases remained unmatched. The length of the CDR3 is 18 residues. This CDR3 reads CASSQDLGLAGGPGEQFF. The CDR3 DNA is TGCGCCAGCAGCCAAGATCTGGGCTTAGCGGGAGGGCCGGGTGAGCAGTTCTTC.

The chain uses TRBV9 and TRBJ2-1, with TRBD1 matching over 7 bases. Germline CDR1 and CDR2: SGDLS and YYNGEE. J lost 0 bases, V lost 5 bases, and 8 bases had no gene match. The CDR3 runs 16 residues. The CDR3 here is CASSFTGASSYNEQFF. The CDR3 DNA reads TGTGCCAGCAGTTTTACAGGGGCGAGCTCCTACAATGAGCAGTTCTTC.